The following is a TCR beta chain sequence with its context. This sample is drawn from a study of blood T cell repertoires in COVID-19. In the study's own analysis: It was from reference gene primer amplification that nucleated cell counts were estimated. Data came from immunoSEQ multiplex PCR; TCRdb stores just in-frame clones and leaves some out. V and J calls and clone size are copied from that table; D and trimming were computed from the DNA. The sample consists of around 60,000 clones, 74% of them appearing once. The sequencing sample was made of peripheral blood. The TCR sequence derives from a woman aged 80 or over with acute or convalescent COVID-19.

CDR3 sequence reads: CAIQGQGAGVGTDTQYF. The CDR3, as DNA: TGTGCCATCCAGGGACAGGGGGCCGGAGTTGGCACAGATACGCAGTATTTT. The chain joins TRBV10-3 to TRBJ2-3; 12 bases line up with TRBD1. The V and J ends lost 8 bases and 1 base, in that order; junction bases with no gene match: 10. The CDR3 is 17 amino acids. Looked up from germline, CDR1 is ENHRY and CDR2 is SYGVKD.